The rows below give T cell receptor beta chains drawn from one sample of a study of graft-versus-host responses after intestinal transplantation. Clones were sequenced by immunoSEQ multiplex PCR, and TCRdb holds only the in-frame ones, with some missing. The data contain more than 85,000 clones, 80% to 95% of them singletons. Their specific antigens are unknown. The specimen comprised unstimulated CD8+ T cells sorted from spleen or lymph node cells, sampled before transplant. The receptors were sampled from a human donor who was the organ donor for an intestinal transplant. The CDR3 runs from the conserved cysteine through the conserved F or W. D genes are given only for firm matches. Where a row states a size, it is once, few, many or the class of an expanded clone; other rows omit it.

J: TRBJ2-7
V: TRBV4-1
D: .
size: .
CDR3: CASSQDVSSYEQYF
DNA: TGCGCCAGCAGCCAAGATGTCAGCTCCTACGAGCAGTACTTC

J: TRBJ2-2
V: TRBV25-1
D: .
size: few
CDR3: CASSWGGANTGELFF
DNA: TGTGCCAGCAGTTGGGGGGGCGCGAACACCGGGGAGCTGTTTTTT

J: TRBJ2-2
V: TRBV29-1
D: TRBD1
size: .
CDR3: CSVRDSQTGELFF
DNA: TGCAGCGTTAGGGACAGCCAAACCGGGGAGCTGTTTTTT

J: TRBJ2-1
V: TRBV4-2
D: TRBD2
size: .
CDR3: CASSLTYGTSGNNEQFF
DNA: TGTGCCAGCAGCCTAACGTACGGGACTAGCGGGAACAATGAGCAGTTCTTC

J: TRBJ1-1
V: TRBV6-6
D: TRBD1
size: .
CDR3: CASAPSGTVNTEAFF
DNA: TGTGCCAGCGCACCTTCCGGGACAGTGAACACTGAAGCTTTCTTT

J: TRBJ2-7
V: TRBV30
D: TRBD2
size: .
CDR3: CAWAYGGGTYEQYF
DNA: TGTGCCTGGGCTTACGGCGGGGGAACCTACGAGCAGTACTTC

J: TRBJ2-7
V: TRBV6-1
D: .
size: .
CDR3: CASRGAGTFFYEQYF
DNA: TGTGCCAGCAGGGGGGCCGGGACATTCTTTTACGAGCAGTACTTC

J: TRBJ2-5
V: TRBV5-4
D: TRBD2
size: .
CDR3: CASSELAGTGETQYF
DNA: TGTGCCAGCAGTGAACTAGCGGGAACAGGAGAGACCCAGTACTTC

J: TRBJ1-4
V: TRBV5-6
D: .
size: .
CDR3: CASSDGRNEKLFF
DNA: TGTGCCAGCAGTGATGGGAGAAATGAAAAACTGTTTTTT

J: TRBJ1-1
V: TRBV6-5
D: .
size: few
CDR3: CASSYSERGRNTEAFF
DNA: TGTGCCAGCAGTTACTCAGAAAGAGGGAGGAACACTGAAGCTTTCTTT

J: TRBJ2-1
V: TRBV5-1
D: TRBD2
size: .
CDR3: CASSWTPGTSGYSYNEQFF
DNA: TGCGCCAGCAGCTGGACCCCCGGGACTAGCGGTTACTCCTACAATGAGCAGTTCTTC

J: TRBJ2-7
V: TRBV4-1
D: TRBD2
size: once
CDR3: CASSQAGGDEQYF
DNA: TGCGCCAGCAGCCAAGCGGGAGGGGACGAGCAGTACTTC

J: TRBJ1-1
V: TRBV28
D: .
size: .
CDR3: CASSGPGAAGEAFF
DNA: TGTGCCAGCAGCGGTCCGGGAGCGGCCGGTGAAGCTTTCTTT

J: TRBJ2-3
V: TRBV27
D: .
size: .
CDR3: CASSAGADTQYF
DNA: TGTGCCAGCAGTGCAGGCGCAGATACGCAGTATTTT

J: TRBJ2-7
V: TRBV2
D: .
size: once
CDR3: CASSDTAGVNEQCF
DNA: TGTGCCAGCAGTGATACAGCGGGCGTCAACGAGCAGTGCTTC

J: TRBJ2-1
V: TRBV9
D: .
size: .
CDR3: CASSGSSEQFF
DNA: TGTGCCAGCAGCGGAAGTAGTGAGCAGTTCTTC

J: TRBJ1-2
V: TRBV13
D: .
size: .
CDR3: CASSPHSQGIGRGYTF
DNA: TGTGCCAGCAGCCCCCATTCTCAGGGAATAGGTCGCGGCTACACCTTC

J: TRBJ2-3
V: TRBV28
D: TRBD1
size: .
CDR3: CASSGQGVGDTQYF
DNA: TGTGCCAGCAGCGGACAGGGGGTGGGAGATACGCAGTATTTT

J: TRBJ2-1
V: TRBV28
D: TRBD1
size: .
CDR3: CASSLGQGRLKYEQFF
DNA: TGTGCCAGCAGTTTAGGACAGGGAAGACTAAAATATGAGCAGTTCTTC

J: TRBJ2-1
V: TRBV6-5
D: TRBD1
size: .
CDR3: CASSYSWGQLNNEQFF
DNA: TGTGCCAGCAGTTATTCTTGGGGACAGCTAAACAATGAGCAGTTCTTC

J: TRBJ2-5
V: TRBV11-2
D: .
size: .
CDR3: CASSLEAAGVEETQYF
DNA: TGTGCCAGCAGCTTAGAGGCGGCAGGGGTGGAAGAGACCCAGTACTTC

J: TRBJ2-6
V: TRBV9
D: .
size: .
CDR3: CASRNHFSSGANVLTF
DNA: TGTGCCAGCAGAAACCATTTTAGCTCTGGGGCCAACGTCCTGACTTTC

J: TRBJ2-7
V: TRBV11-1
D: TRBD2
size: .
CDR3: CASSHGTSGTYEQYF
DNA: TGTGCCAGCAGCCACGGGACTAGCGGGACATACGAGCAGTACTTC

J: TRBJ2-7
V: TRBV7-9
D: .
size: .
CDR3: CASSPGYEQYF
DNA: TGTGCCAGCAGCCCAGGTTACGAGCAGTACTTC

J: TRBJ2-7
V: TRBV6-4
D: .
size: few
CDR3: CASSEAVGYEQYF
DNA: TGTGCCAGCAGTGAGGCGGTGGGTTACGAGCAGTACTTC

J: TRBJ1-1
V: TRBV13
D: TRBD1
size: .
CDR3: CASSSLGTGNTEAFF
DNA: TGTGCCAGCAGCTCCCTCGGGACAGGGAACACTGAAGCTTTCTTT

J: TRBJ2-2
V: TRBV7-9
D: TRBD2
size: .
CDR3: CASSPGGLAAAELFF
DNA: TGTGCCAGCAGCCCAGGAGGACTAGCGGCAGCCGAGCTGTTTTTT

J: TRBJ2-1
V: TRBV10-2
D: TRBD2
size: once
CDR3: CASSGGGLAMVNEQFF
DNA: TGCGCCAGCAGTGGGGGGGGACTAGCGATGGTGAATGAGCAGTTCTTC

J: TRBJ2-6
V: TRBV6-4
D: .
size: .
CDR3: CASSDSPGANVLTF
DNA: TGTGCCAGCAGTGATTCTCCGGGGGCCAACGTCCTGACTTTC

J: TRBJ1-1
V: TRBV19
D: .
size: .
CDR3: CASRGPGRGSFEAFF
DNA: TGTGCCAGTAGGGGGCCGGGCAGGGGATCGTTCGAAGCTTTCTTT

J: TRBJ1-6
V: TRBV14
D: .
size: .
CDR3: CASSQTDWSYNSPLHF
DNA: TGTGCCAGCAGCCAGACAGATTGGTCCTATAATTCACCCCTCCACTTT

J: TRBJ2-2
V: TRBV21-1
D: .
size: .
CDR3: CASSKGWLRERGYTGELFF
DNA: TGTGCCAGCAGCAAAGGGTGGTTACGTGAGCGGGGCTATACCGGGGAGCTGTTTTTT

J: TRBJ2-3
V: TRBV4-2
D: TRBD1
size: .
CDR3: CASSRETGAITDTQYF
DNA: TGTGCCAGCAGCCGAGAGACAGGGGCGATAACAGATACGCAGTATTTT

J: TRBJ1-1
V: TRBV5-3
D: .
size: .
CDR3: CARSLAFGSEAFF
DNA: TGTGCCAGAAGCTTGGCGTTCGGGTCCGAAGCTTTCTTT

J: TRBJ2-1
V: TRBV7-8
D: TRBD2
size: .
CDR3: CASSTGTTVSNEQFF
DNA: TGTGCCAGCAGCACCGGGACTACAGTTAGCAATGAGCAGTTCTTC

J: TRBJ2-5
V: TRBV5-1
D: TRBD2
size: few
CDR3: CASSLTSGSYGTQYF
DNA: TGCGCCAGCAGCTTGACTAGCGGGTCATACGGGACCCAGTACTTC

J: TRBJ2-3
V: TRBV6-6
D: .
size: .
CDR3: CASSFGGVTDTQYF
DNA: TGTGCCAGCAGTTTCGGCGGGGTCACAGATACGCAGTATTTT

J: TRBJ2-1
V: TRBV5-1
D: TRBD2
size: .
CDR3: CASSTGGFFPNGEQFF
DNA: TGCGCCAGCAGCACGGGGGGGTTTTTCCCCAACGGTGAGCAGTTCTTC